Below are 3 T cell receptor beta chains sequenced from a single sample in a study of technical replicates of blood from a handful of donors. Using immunoSEQ multiplex PCR, the repertoire was profiled, and TCRdb retains in-frame clones only, with some absent. The repertoire holds approximately 52,000 clones, with around nine tenths as singletons. Source material: PBMCs. The receptors were sampled from a human donor in good health. Some clones in this sample may be carry-over from other donors' samples.

This sequence joins TRBV5-4 and TRBJ2-2; TRBD2 matches at 12 bases. V shed 4 bases and J 4 bases; nucleotides not matched to a gene: 5. CDR1 SGHNT and CDR2 YYREEE come from the germline V gene (reference sequence). The CDR3 extends over 16 amino acids. CDR3 in DNA: TGTGCCAGCAGCATCGGACTAGCGGGGCCCACCGGGGAGCTGTTTTTT. Its protein is CASSIGLAGPTGELFF.

The V gene is TRBV4-3, the J gene TRBJ1-2; tentative D call: TRBD1 (6 bases). In germline, CDR1 is LGHNA, CDR2 YSLEER. The germline V and J ends were trimmed by 4 bases and 5 bases, with 14 bases remaining between them. The CDR3 loop spans 14 amino acids. CDR3 sequence reads: CASSRSQGNYGYTF. CDR3 DNA sequence: TGCGCCAGCAGCCGATCACAGGGTAATTATGGCTACACCTTC.

The rearrangement joins TRBV23-1 to TRBJ1-1; 8 bases fit TRBD1. TRBV23-1 is assigned to the ORF class and has an uncertain function. J lost 4 bases, V lost 5 bases, and 3 bases had no gene match. CDR3 size: 13 residues. In DNA form, the CDR3 reads TGCGCCAGCAGTACCGGGACAGGCACTGAAGCTTTCTTT. Amino acids: CASSTGTGTEAFF.